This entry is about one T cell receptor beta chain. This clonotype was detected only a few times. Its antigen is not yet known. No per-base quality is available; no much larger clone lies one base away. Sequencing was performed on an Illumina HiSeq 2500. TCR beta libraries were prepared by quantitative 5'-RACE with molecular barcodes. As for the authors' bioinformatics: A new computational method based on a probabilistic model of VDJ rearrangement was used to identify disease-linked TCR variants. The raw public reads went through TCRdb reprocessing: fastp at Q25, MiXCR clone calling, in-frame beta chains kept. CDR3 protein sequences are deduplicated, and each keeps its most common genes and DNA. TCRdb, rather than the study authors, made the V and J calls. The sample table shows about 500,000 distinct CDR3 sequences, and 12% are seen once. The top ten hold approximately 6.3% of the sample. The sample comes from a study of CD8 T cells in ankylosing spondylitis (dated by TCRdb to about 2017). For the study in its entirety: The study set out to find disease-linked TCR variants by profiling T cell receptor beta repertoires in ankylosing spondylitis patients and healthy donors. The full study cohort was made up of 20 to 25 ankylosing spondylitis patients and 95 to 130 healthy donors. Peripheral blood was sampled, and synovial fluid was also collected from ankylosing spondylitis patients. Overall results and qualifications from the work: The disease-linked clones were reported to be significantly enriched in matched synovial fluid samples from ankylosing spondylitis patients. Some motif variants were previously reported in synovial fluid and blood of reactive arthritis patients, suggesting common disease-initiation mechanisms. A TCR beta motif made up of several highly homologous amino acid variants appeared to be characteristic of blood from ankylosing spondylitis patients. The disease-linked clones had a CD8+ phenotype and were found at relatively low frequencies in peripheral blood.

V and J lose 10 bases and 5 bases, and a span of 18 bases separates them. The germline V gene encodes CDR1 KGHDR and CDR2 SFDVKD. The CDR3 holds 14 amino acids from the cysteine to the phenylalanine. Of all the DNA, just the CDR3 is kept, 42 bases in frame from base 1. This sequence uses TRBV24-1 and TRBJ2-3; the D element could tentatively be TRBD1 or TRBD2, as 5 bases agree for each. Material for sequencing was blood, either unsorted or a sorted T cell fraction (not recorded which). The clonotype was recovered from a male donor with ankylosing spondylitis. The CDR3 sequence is CATREGRGVDTQYF. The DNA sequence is TGTGCCACGAGGGAAGGGAGAGGGGTAGATACGCAGTATTTT.